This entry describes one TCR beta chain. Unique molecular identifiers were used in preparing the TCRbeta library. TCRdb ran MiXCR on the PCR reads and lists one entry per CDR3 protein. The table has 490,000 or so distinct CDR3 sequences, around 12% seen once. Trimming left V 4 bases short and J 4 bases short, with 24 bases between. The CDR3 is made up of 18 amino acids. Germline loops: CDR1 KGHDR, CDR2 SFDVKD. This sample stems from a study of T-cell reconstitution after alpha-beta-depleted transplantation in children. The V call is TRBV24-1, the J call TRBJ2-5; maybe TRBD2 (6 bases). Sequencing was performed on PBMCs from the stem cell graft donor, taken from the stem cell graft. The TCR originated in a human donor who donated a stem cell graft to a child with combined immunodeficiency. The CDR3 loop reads CATSDPGRGSGLRETQYF. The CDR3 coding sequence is TGTGCCACCAGTGACCCCGGGCGGGGTAGCGGACTTCGAGAGACCCAGTACTTC.